This record covers a single TCR beta chain. The antigen is undetermined. Libraries of TCR beta came from quantitative 5'-RACE with molecular barcodes. TCRdb processed the 5' RACE reads anew with MiXCR; each CDR3 protein has one entry. The sample consists of approximately 400,000 distinct CDR3 sequences, roughly 25% of them appearing once. This sample was included in a study of CD8 T cells in ankylosing spondylitis. Points from the study as a whole: CD8+ disease-linked clones were present at relatively low frequencies in blood. Blood from ankylosing spondylitis patients appeared to carry a characteristic eight-variant TCR beta motif. From matched ankylosing spondylitis synovial fluid, disease-linked clones were reportedly recovered at significantly enriched levels.

The sequenced sample consisted of blood, either unsorted or a sorted T cell fraction (not recorded which). This clonotype originated in a male donor with ankylosing spondylitis.

CDR3 DNA: TGTGCCTGGACCAGATACCGGGAAGCGGACTATGGCTACACCTTC. Its translation: CAWTRYREADYGYTF. The genes are TRBV30 and TRBJ1-2; D uncertain. Germline V gives CDR1 GTSNPN, CDR2 SVGIG (reference sequence). Trimming shortened V by 4 bases and J by 3 bases, and 18 bases separated the two germline ends. This CDR3 has 15 amino acids.